Listed below are T cell receptor beta chains from one sample, sequenced in a study of blood T cell repertoires in COVID-19. Sequenced by immunoSEQ multiplex PCR; TCRdb stores in-frame clones only, minus some. The sample includes 350,000 or so clones, around 88% of them seen just once. The sequenced sample was peripheral blood. The receptors were sampled from a woman aged 25 to 39 with COVID-19, enrolled during active disease. Each CDR3 is given with its conserved first and last residue. The D gene is left open where the match is weak. Size is stated for part of the rows, as once, few or many counts, or as a class when the clone is expanded.

j_call clone_size d_call v_call cdr3_nt cdr3_aa
TRBJ2-3 . TRBD2 TRBV7-9 TGTGCCAGCAGCTCCCGGACTAGCGGGGTAGATACGCAGTATTTT CASSSRTSGVDTQYF
TRBJ2-1 . . TRBV7-9 TGTGCCAGCAGCTGGGACTCCAATGAGCAGTTCTTC CASSWDSNEQFF
TRBJ1-2 . . TRBV19 TGTGCCAGTGGGAGGGAGGACTATGGCTACACCTTC CASGREDYGYTF
TRBJ1-5 . TRBD1 TRBV3-1/TRBV3-2 TGTGCCAGCAGCCAGAAGACCAGGGGGCCCAGGTTTGCCCAGCATTTT CASSQKTRGPRFAQHF
TRBJ2-5 . . TRBV24-1 TGTGCCACCAGTGATTTGCAGTCTCGAGAGACCCAGTACTTC CATSDLQSRETQYF
TRBJ2-3 . . TRBV5-1 TGCGCCAGCAGGTCGGGCAGGGAATGGGGCACAGATACGCAGTATTTT CASRSGREWGTDTQYF
TRBJ2-1 . TRBD2 TRBV5-1 TGCGCCAGCAGCTTGGTCGCGACTAGCGGGGGAGGGGTGAATGAGCAGTTCTTC CASSLVATSGGGVNEQFF
TRBJ1-2 . TRBD1 TRBV5-6 TGTGCCAGCAGCTTAGGGGGACAGGAGAGGGGCTACACCTTC CASSLGGQERGYTF
TRBJ1-5 . . TRBV2 TGTGCCAGCAGTTATCTGTCGAATCAGCCCCAGCATTTT CASSYLSNQPQHF
TRBJ1-1 . . TRBV3-1/TRBV3-2 TGTGCCAGCAGCTTAAGACAGTTGAACACTGAAGCTTTCTTT CASSLRQLNTEAFF
TRBJ1-2 . TRBD1 TRBV7-9 TGTGCCAGCAGCGACCAGAGACAGGGGGACCGAAACTATGGCTACACCTTC CASSDQRQGDRNYGYTF
TRBJ1-5 . . TRBV6-5 TGTGCCAGCAGTTACTCAGGGGGGGGGAATCAGCCCCAGCATTTT CASSYSGGGNQPQHF
TRBJ1-1 . . TRBV6-2/TRBV6-3 TGTGCCAGCAGCCTCTGGGCATACATGAACACTGAAGCTTTCTTT CASSLWAYMNTEAFF
TRBJ2-1 . TRBD2 TRBV14 TGTGCCAGCAGCAGTAGCGGGGGCCTGGGGGATGAGCAGTTCTTC CASSSSGGLGDEQFF
TRBJ1-3 once . TRBV19 TGTGCCAGCAGGATCCCCTCTGGAAACACCATATATTTT CASRIPSGNTIYF
TRBJ2-1 . . TRBV3-1/TRBV3-2 TGTGCCAGCACCCAGGGGGGTGAGCAGTTCTTC CASTQGGEQFF
TRBJ1-2 . . TRBV6-5 TGTGCCAGCAGCCGGGCGGGGGGCAATGGCTACACCTTC CASSRAGGNGYTF
TRBJ2-7 . TRBD1 TRBV7-8 TGTGCCAGCAGCTTTCGACAGGGGGTGGACTACGAGCAGTACTTC CASSFRQGVDYEQYF
TRBJ1-1 . . TRBV19 TGTGCCAGTAGTATAGGGACACTTAGGACTGAAGCTTTCTTT CASSIGTLRTEAFF
TRBJ2-2 . TRBD2 TRBV7-6 TGTGCCAGCAGCCCGGGACTAGCGGGGGGGAATAACGGGGAGCTGTTTTTT CASSPGLAGGNNGELFF
TRBJ1-2 . . TRBV9 TGTGCCAGCAGCGTACAGGGTGACCATTCTGGCTACACCTTC CASSVQGDHSGYTF
TRBJ2-5 . TRBD2 TRBV7-8 TGTGCCAGCAGCCGAGCGGGGGGTGTGGAGACCCAGTACTTC CASSRAGGVETQYF
TRBJ1-2 . TRBD1 TRBV2 TGTGCCAGCAGCGATGACATGCCCGGGACAGGAAACTATGGCTACACCTTC CASSDDMPGTGNYGYTF
TRBJ1-6 . . TRBV5-4 TGTGCCAGCAGCTTGACAGGTAGAATGATAAATTCACCCCTCCACTTT CASSLTGRMINSPLHF
TRBJ2-3 . . TRBV3-1/TRBV3-2 TGTGCCAGCAGCCAAGAGCCCGGGGGGCCGATAGATACGCAGTATTTT CASSQEPGGPIDTQYF
TRBJ2-5 . . TRBV7-8 TGTGCCAGCAGCGTCGGGACACAGGACGTAGAGACCCAGTACTTC CASSVGTQDVETQYF
TRBJ2-6 . . TRBV19 TGTGCCAGTAGTGCCTCCCTCAGGGAAACTGGGGCCAACGTCCTGACTTTC CASSASLRETGANVLTF
TRBJ1-1 . . TRBV28 TGTGCCAGCAGCCCTCCCCGGCAGGGGGAAGCTTTCTTT CASSPPRQGEAFF
TRBJ2-7 . . TRBV11-3 TGTGCCAGCAGCTTAGATTTTGGGTGGGGACACTCCTACGAGCAGTACTTC CASSLDFGWGHSYEQYF
TRBJ2-1 once . TRBV5-5 TGTGCCAGCAGCTTCGGCAGGCCCTATTTCGATGAGCAGTTCTTC CASSFGRPYFDEQFF
TRBJ1-5 . . TRBV20-1 TGCAGTGCTAGTGTGACAGATCCGAATCAGCCCCAGCATTTT CSASVTDPNQPQHF
TRBJ2-5 . . TRBV2 TGTGCCAGCAGTGAGGGGACAATACAAGAGACCCAGTACTTC CASSEGTIQETQYF
TRBJ2-1 . TRBD1 TRBV3-1/TRBV3-2 TGTGCCAGCAGCCTGATCAGGACAGGGGGCTACAATGAGCAGTTCTTC CASSLIRTGGYNEQFF
TRBJ2-1 . . TRBV14 TGTGCCAGCAGCCGAAGCAGGGGTACCGGGCACAATGAGCAGTTCTTC CASSRSRGTGHNEQFF
TRBJ1-1 once . TRBV14 TGTGCCAGCGGGGGGGTGTGGCCGTCTGAAGCTTTCTTT CASGGVWPSEAFF